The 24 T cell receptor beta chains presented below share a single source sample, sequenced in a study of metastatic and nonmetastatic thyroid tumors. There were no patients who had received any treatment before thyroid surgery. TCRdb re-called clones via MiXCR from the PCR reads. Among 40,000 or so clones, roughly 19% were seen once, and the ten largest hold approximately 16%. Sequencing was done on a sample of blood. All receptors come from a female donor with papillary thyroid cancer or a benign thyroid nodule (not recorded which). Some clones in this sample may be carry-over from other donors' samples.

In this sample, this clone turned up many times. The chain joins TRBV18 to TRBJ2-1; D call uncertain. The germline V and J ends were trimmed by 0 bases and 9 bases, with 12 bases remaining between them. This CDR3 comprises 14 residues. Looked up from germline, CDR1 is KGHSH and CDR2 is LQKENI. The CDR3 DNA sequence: TGTGCCAGCTCACCACCGGAAGGTACGGGTGAGCAGTTCTTC. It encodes CASSPPEGTGEQFF.

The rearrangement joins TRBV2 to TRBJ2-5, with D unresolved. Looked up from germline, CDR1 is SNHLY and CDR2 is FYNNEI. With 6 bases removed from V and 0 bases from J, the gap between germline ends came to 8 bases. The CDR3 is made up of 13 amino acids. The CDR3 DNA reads TGTGCCAGCAGCCGAGAGTACCAAGAGACCCAGTACTTC. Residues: CASSREYQETQYF.

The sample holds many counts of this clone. CDR3 region: CASRLGQGSGTQYF. The DNA for the CDR3 is TGTGCCAGCAGGCTGGGACAGGGGAGCGGGACCCAGTACTTC. The chain links TRBV7-9 to TRBJ2-5; 10 bases are shared with TRBD1. Germline CDR1 reads SEHNR; CDR2 reads FQNEAQ (reference sequence). The CDR3 loop spans 14 amino acids. V shed 6 bases, J shed 7 bases, and the junction held 8 bases outside the gene matches.

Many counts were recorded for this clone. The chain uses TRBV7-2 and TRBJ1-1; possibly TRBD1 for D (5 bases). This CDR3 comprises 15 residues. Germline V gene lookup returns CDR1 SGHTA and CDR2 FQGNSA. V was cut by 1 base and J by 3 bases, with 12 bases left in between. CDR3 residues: CASSLVGGRYTEAFF. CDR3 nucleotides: TGTGCCAGCAGCTTAGTCGGGGGTCGGTACACTGAAGCTTTCTTT.

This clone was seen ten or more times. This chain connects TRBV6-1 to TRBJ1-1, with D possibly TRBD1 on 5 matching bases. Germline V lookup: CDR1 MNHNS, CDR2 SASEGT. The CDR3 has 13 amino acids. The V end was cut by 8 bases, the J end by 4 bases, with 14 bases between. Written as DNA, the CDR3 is TGTGCCAGCGTGAGGCAGCAGGGCACTGAAGCTTTCTTT. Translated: CASVRQQGTEAFF.

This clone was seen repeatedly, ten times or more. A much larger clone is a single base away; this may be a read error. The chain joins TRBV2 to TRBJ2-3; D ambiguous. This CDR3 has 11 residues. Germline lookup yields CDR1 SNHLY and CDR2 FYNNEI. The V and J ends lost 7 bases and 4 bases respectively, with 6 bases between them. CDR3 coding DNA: TGTGCCAGCATTTCGTCAGATACGCAGTATTTT. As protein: CASISSDTQYF.

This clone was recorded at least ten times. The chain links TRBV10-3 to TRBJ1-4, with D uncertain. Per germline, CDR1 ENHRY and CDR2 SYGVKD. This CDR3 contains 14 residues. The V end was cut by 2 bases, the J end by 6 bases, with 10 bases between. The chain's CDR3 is CAISERDGDEKLFF. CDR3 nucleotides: TGTGCCATCAGTGAGAGGGATGGTGATGAAAAACTGTTTTTT.

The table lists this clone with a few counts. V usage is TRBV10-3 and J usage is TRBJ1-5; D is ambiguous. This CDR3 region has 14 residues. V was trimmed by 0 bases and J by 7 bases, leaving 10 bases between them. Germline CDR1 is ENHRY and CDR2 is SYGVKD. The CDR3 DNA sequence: TGTGCCATCAGTGAGTCTCAGGCTTTCCAGCCCCAGCATTTT. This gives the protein CAISESQAFQPQHF.

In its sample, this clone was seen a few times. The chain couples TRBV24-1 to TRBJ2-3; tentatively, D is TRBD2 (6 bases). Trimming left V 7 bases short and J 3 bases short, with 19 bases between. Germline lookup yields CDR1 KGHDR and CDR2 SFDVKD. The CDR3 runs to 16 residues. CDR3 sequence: CATRDYYREWTDTQYF. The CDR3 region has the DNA TGTGCCACCAGGGACTACTATCGGGAATGGACAGATACGCAGTATTTT.

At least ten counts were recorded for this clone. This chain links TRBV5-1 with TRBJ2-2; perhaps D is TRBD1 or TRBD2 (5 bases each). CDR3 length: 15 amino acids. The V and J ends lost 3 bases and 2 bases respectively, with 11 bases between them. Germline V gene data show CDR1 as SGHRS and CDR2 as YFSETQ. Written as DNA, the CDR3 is TGCGCCAGCAGCTCCGGGACGGGAAACACCGGGGAGCTGTTTTTT. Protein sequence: CASSSGTGNTGELFF.

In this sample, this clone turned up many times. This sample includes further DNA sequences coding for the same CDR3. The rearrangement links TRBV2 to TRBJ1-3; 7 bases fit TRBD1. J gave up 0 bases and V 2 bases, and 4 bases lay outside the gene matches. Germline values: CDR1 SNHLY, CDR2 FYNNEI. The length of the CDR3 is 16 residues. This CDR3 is CASSERGQTSGNTIYF. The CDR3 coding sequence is TGTGCCAGCAGTGAAAGGGGACAGACCTCTGGAAACACCATATATTTT.

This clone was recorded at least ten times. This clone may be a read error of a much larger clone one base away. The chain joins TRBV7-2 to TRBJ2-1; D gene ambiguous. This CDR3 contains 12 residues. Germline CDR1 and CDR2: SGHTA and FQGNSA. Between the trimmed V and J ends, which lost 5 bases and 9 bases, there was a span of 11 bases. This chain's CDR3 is CASSVQRTEQFF. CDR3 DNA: TGTGCCAGCAGCGTACAGAGGACTGAGCAGTTCTTC. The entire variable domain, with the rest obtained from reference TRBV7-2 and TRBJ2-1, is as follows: GAGVSQSPSNKVTEKGKDVELRCDPISGHTALYWYRQSLGQGLEFLIYFQGNSAPDKSGLPSDRFSAERTGGSVSTLTIQRTQQEDSAVYLCASSVQRTEQFFGPGTRLTVL.

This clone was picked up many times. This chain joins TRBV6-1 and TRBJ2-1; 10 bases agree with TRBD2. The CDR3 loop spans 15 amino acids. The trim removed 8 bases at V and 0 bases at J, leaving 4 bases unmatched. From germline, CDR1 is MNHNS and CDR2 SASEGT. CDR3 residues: CASLWTSGSYNEQFF. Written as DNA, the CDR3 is TGTGCCAGCCTCTGGACTAGCGGCTCCTACAATGAGCAGTTCTTC.

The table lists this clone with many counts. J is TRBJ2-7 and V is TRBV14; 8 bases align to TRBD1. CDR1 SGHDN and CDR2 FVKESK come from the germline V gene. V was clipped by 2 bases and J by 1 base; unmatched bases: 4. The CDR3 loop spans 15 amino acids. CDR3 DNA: TGTGCCAGCAGCCAAACAGGACAGGGATCCTACGAGCAGTACTTC. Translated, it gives CASSQTGQGSYEQYF.

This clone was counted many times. DNA of the CDR3: TGCGCCAGCAGTCATGTGGCCCAAGAGACCCAGTACTTC. Amino acids: CASSHVAQETQYF. This chain links TRBV5-1 with TRBJ2-5; D remains ambiguous. Germline values: CDR1 SGHRS, CDR2 YFSETQ. V was clipped by 5 bases and J by 1 base, with 9 bases between them. The CDR3 extends over 13 amino acids. The full variable domain, rest sourced from reference TRBV5-1 and TRBJ2-5, is KAGVTQTPRYLIKTRGQQVTLSCSPISGHRSVSWYQQTPGQGLQFLFEYFSETQRNKGNFPGRFSGRQFSNSRSEMNVSTLELGDSALYLCASSHVAQETQYFGPGTRLLVL.

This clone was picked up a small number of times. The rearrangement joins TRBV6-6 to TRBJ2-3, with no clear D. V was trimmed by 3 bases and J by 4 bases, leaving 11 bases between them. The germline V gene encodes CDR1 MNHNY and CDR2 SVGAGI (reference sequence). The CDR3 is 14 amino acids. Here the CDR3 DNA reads TGTGCCAGCAGTTATTTGGTGGCATCAGATACGCAGTATTTT. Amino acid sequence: CASSYLVASDTQYF.

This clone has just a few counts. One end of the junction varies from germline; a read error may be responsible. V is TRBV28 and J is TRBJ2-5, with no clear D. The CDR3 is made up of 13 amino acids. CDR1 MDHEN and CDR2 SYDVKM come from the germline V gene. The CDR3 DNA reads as TGTGCCAGCAGTTCGACCCTCCAAGAGACACAGTACTTC. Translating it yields CASSSTLQETQYF. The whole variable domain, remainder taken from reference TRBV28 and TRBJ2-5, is DVKVTQSSRYLVKRTGEKVFLECVQDMDHENMFWYRQDPGLGLRLIYFSYDVKMKEKGDIPEGYSVSREKKERFSLILESASTNQTSMYLCASSSTLQETQYFGPGTRLLVL.

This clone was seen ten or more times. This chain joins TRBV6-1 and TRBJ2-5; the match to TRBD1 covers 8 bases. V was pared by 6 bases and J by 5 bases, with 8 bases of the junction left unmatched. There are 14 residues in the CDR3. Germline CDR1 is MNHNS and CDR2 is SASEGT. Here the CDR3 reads CASRVPGGAETQYF. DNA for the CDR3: TGTGCCAGCAGGGTCCCAGGGGGCGCGGAGACCCAGTACTTC.

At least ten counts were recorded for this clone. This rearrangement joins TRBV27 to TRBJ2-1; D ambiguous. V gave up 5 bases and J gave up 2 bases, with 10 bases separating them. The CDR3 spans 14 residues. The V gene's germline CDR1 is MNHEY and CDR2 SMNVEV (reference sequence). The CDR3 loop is CASSASQAYNEQFF. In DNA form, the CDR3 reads TGTGCCAGCAGTGCCTCTCAAGCCTACAATGAGCAGTTCTTC.

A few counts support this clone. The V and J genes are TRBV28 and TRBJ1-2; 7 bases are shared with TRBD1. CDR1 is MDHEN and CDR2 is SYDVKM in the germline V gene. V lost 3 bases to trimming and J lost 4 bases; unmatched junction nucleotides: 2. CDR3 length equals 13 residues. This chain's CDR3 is CASSFPGGYGYTF. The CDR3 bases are TGTGCCAGCAGTTTCCCAGGGGGCTATGGCTACACCTTC.

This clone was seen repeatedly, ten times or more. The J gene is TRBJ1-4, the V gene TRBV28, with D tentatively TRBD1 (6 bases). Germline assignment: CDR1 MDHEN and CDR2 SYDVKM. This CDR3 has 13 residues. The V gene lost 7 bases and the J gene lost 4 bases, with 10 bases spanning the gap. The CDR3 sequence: CASKGVGNEKLFF. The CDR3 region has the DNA TGTGCCAGCAAGGGGGTTGGTAATGAAAAACTGTTTTTT.

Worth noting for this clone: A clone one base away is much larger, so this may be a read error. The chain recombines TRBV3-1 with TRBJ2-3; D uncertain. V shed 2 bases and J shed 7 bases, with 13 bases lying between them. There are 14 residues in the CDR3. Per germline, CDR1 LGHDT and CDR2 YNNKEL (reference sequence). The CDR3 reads CASSQPRNAYTQYF. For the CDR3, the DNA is TGTGCCAGCAGCCAACCAAGGAACGCATATACGCAGTATTTT.

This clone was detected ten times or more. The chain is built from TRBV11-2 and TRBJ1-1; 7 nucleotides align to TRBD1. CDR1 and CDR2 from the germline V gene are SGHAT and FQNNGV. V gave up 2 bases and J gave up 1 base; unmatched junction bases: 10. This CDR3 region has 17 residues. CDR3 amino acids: CASSLLYQGDSNTEAFF. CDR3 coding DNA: TGTGCCAGCAGCTTATTGTATCAGGGGGACTCGAACACTGAAGCTTTCTTT.

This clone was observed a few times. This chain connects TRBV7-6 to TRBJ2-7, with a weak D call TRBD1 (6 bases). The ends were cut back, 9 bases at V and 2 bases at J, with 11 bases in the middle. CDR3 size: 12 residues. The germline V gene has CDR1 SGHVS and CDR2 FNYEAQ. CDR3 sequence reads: CASRGSTYEQYF. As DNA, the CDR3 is TGTGCCAGTAGGGGGTCAACCTACGAGCAGTACTTC.